The 8 T cell receptor beta chains reported below all come from one sample, sequenced in a study of blood T cell repertoires in COVID-19. Produced via immunoSEQ multiplex PCR; TCRdb's table is partial and in-frame only. Here the sample spans some 120,000 clones, around 83% being singletons. The specimen sequenced was peripheral blood. Source of these receptors: a human donor in a cohort sampled during active COVID-19.

In this sample, this clone turned up once. The chain has TRBV5-1 and TRBJ1-3, with no clear D. V was cut by 5 bases and J by 6 bases, with 15 bases left in between. From germline, CDR1 is SGHRS and CDR2 YFSETQ. The CDR3 has 14 residues. Here the CDR3 DNA reads TGCGCCAGCAGGACCGGACTTGCCGTAAACACCATATATTTT. This gives the protein CASRTGLAVNTIYF.

This rearrangement joins TRBV3-1 (or the pseudogene TRBV3-2) to TRBJ2-5; 15 bases line up with TRBD2. CDR1 is LGHDT, CDR2 YNNKEL, per germline (reference sequence). V lost 3 bases to trimming and J lost 4 bases; unmatched junction nucleotides: 15. The CDR3 is 20 residues long. CDR3 in amino acids: CASSQGRRTSGRAWGETQYF. The CDR3 DNA reads as TGTGCCAGCAGCCAGGGAAGGAGGACTAGCGGGAGGGCCTGGGGAGAGACCCAGTACTTC.

The chain uses TRBV7-8 and TRBJ1-4; D might be TRBD1 (6 bases). Trimming left V 4 bases short and J 7 bases short, with 19 bases between. This CDR3 has 16 amino acids. Germline V CDR1 and CDR2: SGHVS, FQNEAQ. The CDR3 is CASSSPEAGVREKLFF. DNA of the CDR3: TGTGCCAGCAGCTCCCCCGAGGCAGGGGTACGTGAAAAACTGTTTTTT. Based on the CDR3 plus reference TRBV7-8 and TRBJ1-4, the full variable domain is GAGVSQSPRYKVAKRGQDVALRCDPISGHVSLFWYQQALGQGPEFLTYFQNEAQLDKSGLPSDRFFAERPEGSVSTLKIQRTQQEDSAVYLCASSSPEAGVREKLFFGSGTQLSVL.

This chain connects TRBV21-1 to TRBJ2-7; the table assigns TRBD2, which was not confirmed against the DNA. TRBV21-1 is assigned pseudogene status. The CDR3 extends over 17 amino acids. The CDR3 coding sequence is TGTGCCAGCAGCAAGGGAGGGGGACACCAGAAAACCTACGAGCAGTACGTC. Its translation is CASSKGGGHQKTYEQYV.

The chain is built from TRBV6-5 and TRBJ1-6; 7 nucleotides align to TRBD1. CDR1 is MNHEY and CDR2 is SVGAGI in the germline V gene. CDR3 size: 14 residues. The trim removed 6 bases at V and 8 bases at J, leaving 7 bases unmatched. The CDR3 DNA reads TGTGCCAGCAGAACCACAGGGGCCTATTCACCCCTCCACTTT. This codes for CASRTTGAYSPLHF.

The CDR3 DNA reads as TGTGCCATCAACCGGGACGGGACTAGCGGAAGCTCCTACAATGAGCAGTTCTTC. The encoded protein is CAINRDGTSGSSYNEQFF. The chain has TRBV10-3 and TRBJ2-1; 11 bases agree with TRBD2. The V and J ends lost 7 bases and 0 bases, in that order; junction bases with no gene match: 11. Germline loops: CDR1 ENHRY, CDR2 SYGVKD. The CDR3 spans 18 residues.

The rearrangement joins TRBV6-5 to TRBJ2-2; the D is unclear. Per the germline V gene, CDR1 is MNHEY and CDR2 is SVGAGI. V shed 8 bases and J shed 6 bases, with 13 bases lying between them. This CDR3 has 13 amino acids. The CDR3 bases are TGTGCCAGCCCTGGTAGAGGATCCGGGGAGCTGTTTTTT. It is translated as CASPGRGSGELFF.

The chain combines TRBV6-2 or TRBV6-3 with TRBJ1-2; 8 nucleotides agree with TRBD1. This CDR3 has 15 residues. V trimming: 8 bases; J trimming: 2 bases; junction bases outside the gene matches: 10. Germline loops: CDR1 MNHEY, CDR2 SVGEGT. CDR3 bases: TGTGCCAGCGGCCATCCGACAGGGGCCAACTATGGCTACACCTTC. This translates into CASGHPTGANYGYTF.